The present entry profiles one T cell receptor (beta chain) with its context. Its antigen is not known. The data are from a study of CXCR3-negative and CXCR3-positive naive CD8 T cells. Study-wide results and limits: Relative to memory CD8+ cells, whose diversity was much lower, both naive subsets had comparably high diversity.

CDR3 length: 18 residues. Germline lookup yields CDR1 SGHTA and CDR2 FQGNSA. By phenotype, naive CD8+ T cells were CD45RO-CCR7+CD27+CD95-. The TRB cDNA libraries were prepared by 5' RACE with UMI labels. TCRdb reprocessed the 5' RACE reads, with one entry per CDR3 protein and no DNA. This repertoire includes roughly 70,000 distinct CDR3 sequences. J is TRBJ2-1 and V is TRBV7-2; the D call of TRBD2 rests on TCRdb alone, since no DNA is present to check it. The material sequenced was naive CXCR3- CD8+ T cells from blood. The subset is: CD45RO-CCR7+CD27+CD95- naive CD8+ T cells lacking CXCR3 (TNR3-). The TCR was taken from a human donor in good health. Some clones in this sample may be carry-over from other donors' samples. The CDR3 here is CASSLDVIAGSPYNEQFF.